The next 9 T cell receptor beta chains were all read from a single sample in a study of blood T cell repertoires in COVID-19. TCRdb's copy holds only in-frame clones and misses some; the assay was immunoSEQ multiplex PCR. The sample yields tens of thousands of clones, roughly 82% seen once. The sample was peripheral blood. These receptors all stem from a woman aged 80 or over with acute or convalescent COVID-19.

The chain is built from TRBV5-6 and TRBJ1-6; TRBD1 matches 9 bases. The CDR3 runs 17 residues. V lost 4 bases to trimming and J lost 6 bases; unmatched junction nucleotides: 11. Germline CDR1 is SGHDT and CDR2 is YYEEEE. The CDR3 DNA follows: TGTGCCAGCAGCGGAATAGACAGGGGGGCGATTAATTCACCCCTCCACTTT. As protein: CASSGIDRGAINSPLHF. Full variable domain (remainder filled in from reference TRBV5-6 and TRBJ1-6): DAGVTQSPTHLIKTRGQQVTLRCSPKSGHDTVSWYQQALGQGPQFIFQYYEEEERQRGNFPDRFSGHQFPNYSSELNVNALLLGDSALYLCASSGIDRGAINSPLHFGNGTRLTVT.

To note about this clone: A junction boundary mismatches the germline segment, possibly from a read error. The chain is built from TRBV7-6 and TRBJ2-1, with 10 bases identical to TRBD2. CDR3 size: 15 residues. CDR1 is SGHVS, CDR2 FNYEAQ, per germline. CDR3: CASSIAGGSYNEQFF. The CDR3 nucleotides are TGTGCCAGCAGCATAGCGGGAGGCTCCTACAATGAGCAGTTCTTC.

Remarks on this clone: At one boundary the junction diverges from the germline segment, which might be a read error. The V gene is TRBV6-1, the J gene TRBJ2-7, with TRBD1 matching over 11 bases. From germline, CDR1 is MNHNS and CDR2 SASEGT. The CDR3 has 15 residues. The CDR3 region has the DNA TGTGCCAGCAGGGAAGGGACAGGGGGATCCTACGAGCAGTACTTC. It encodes CASREGTGGSYEQYF.

CDR3 amino acids: CASSLRLAGGGTDTQYF. The CDR3 nucleotides are TGTGCCAGCAGCTTAAGACTAGCGGGAGGCGGCACAGATACGCAGTATTTT. The chain employs TRBV11-2 and TRBJ2-3; TRBD2 matches at 13 bases. V lost 2 bases, J lost 1 base, and 3 bases stayed unmatched. CDR1 is SGHAT and CDR2 is FQNNGV in the germline V gene. This CDR3 spans 17 amino acids.

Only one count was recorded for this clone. CDR3 nucleotides: TGTGCCAGCAGCCCCGAGGGCCCAAGATGGGATGAGCAGTTCTTC. It specifies CASSPEGPRWDEQFF. This chain connects TRBV5-8 to TRBJ2-1, with D tentatively TRBD2 (5 bases). Germline CDR1 reads SGHTS; CDR2 reads YDEGEE. The CDR3 contains 15 residues. V was shortened by 4 bases and J by 8 bases, with 19 bases between the two germline ends.

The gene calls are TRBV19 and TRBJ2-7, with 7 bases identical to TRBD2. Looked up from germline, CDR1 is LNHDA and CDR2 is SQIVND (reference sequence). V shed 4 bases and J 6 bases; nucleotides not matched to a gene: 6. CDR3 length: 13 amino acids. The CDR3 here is CASSTTSTGEQYF. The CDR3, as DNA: TGTGCCAGTAGTACGACTAGCACGGGCGAGCAGTACTTC.

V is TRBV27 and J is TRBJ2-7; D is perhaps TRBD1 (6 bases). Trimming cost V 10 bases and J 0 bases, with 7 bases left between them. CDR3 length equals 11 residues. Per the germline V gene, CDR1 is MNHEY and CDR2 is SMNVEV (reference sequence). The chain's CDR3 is CAKDSSYEQYF. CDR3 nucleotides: TGTGCCAAGGACAGCTCCTACGAGCAGTACTTC.

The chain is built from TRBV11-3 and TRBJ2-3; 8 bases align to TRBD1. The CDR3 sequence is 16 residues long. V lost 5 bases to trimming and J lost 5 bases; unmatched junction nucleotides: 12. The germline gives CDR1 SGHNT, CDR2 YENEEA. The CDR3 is CASSNGQGRAVDTQYF. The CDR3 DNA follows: TGTGCCAGCAGCAACGGACAGGGACGGGCGGTAGATACGCAGTATTTT.

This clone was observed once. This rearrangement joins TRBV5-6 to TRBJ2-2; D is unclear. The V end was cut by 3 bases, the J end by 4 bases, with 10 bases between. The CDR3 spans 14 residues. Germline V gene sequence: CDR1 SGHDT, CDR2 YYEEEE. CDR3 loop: CASSSTRFTGELFF. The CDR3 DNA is TGTGCCAGCAGCTCGACTCGATTCACCGGGGAGCTGTTTTTT.